A single sample gave rise to the 23 T cell receptor beta chains below, sequenced in a study of Ad26.COV2.S vaccination and SARS-CoV-2 variants. Treatment meaning: some 20 received Ad26.COV2.S at low or high dose, single or two shots; 5 received placebo; per-sample allocation not given. Day 63 after the first vaccine or placebo injection was the time point for sampling. Sequenced by immunoSEQ multiplex PCR; TCRdb stores in-frame clones only, minus some. Of fewer than 800,000 clones in the sample, approximately 88% were seen once. Sequenced here: peripheral blood, sampled in a trial of Ad26.COV2.S vaccine versus placebo. Receptors originate from a person aged 18-60 years who received the Ad26.COV2.S COVID-19 vaccine or a placebo.

This chain uses TRBV5-5 with TRBJ2-7; no firm D call. Trimming removed 4 bases at V and 3 bases at J, with 5 bases between. Germline assignment: CDR1 SGHKS and CDR2 YYEKEE (reference sequence). The CDR3 totals 11 residues. The CDR3 loop is CASSRDYEQYF. CDR3 nucleotides: TGTGCCAGCAGCAGGGACTACGAGCAGTACTTC.

V is TRBV2 and J is TRBJ2-2; 7 nucleotides agree with TRBD2. With 6 bases clipped from V and 6 bases from J, the junction kept 4 bases outside the gene matches. Per the germline V gene, CDR1 is SNHLY and CDR2 is FYNNEI. The CDR3 is made up of 13 amino acids. The DNA for the CDR3 is TGTGCCAGCAGGCCGGGGGGACCCGGGGAGCTGTTTTTT. Translation gives CASRPGGPGELFF. Full variable domain (missing parts from reference TRBV2 and TRBJ2-2): EPEVTQTPSHQVTQMGQEVILRCVPISNHLYFYWYRQILGQKVEFLVSFYNNEISEKSEIFDDQFSVERPDGSNFTLKIRSTKLEDSAMYFCASRPGGPGELFFGEGSRLTVL.

The rearrangement uses TRBV7-6 and TRBJ2-3, with 12 bases that match TRBD2. V lost 5 bases to trimming and J lost 8 bases; unmatched junction nucleotides: 8. Germline values: CDR1 SGHVS, CDR2 FNYEAQ. This CDR3 has 15 amino acids. Written as DNA, the CDR3 is TGTGCCAGCAGCAAACTAGCGGGGGGTATTGGTACGCAGTATTTT. Residues: CASSKLAGGIGTQYF.

The rearrangement joins TRBV19 to TRBJ2-4, with TRBD1 as a possible D gene (5 bases). The CDR3 length is 15 residues. The V gene lost 5 bases and the J gene lost 3 bases, with 14 bases spanning the gap. Germline assignment: CDR1 LNHDA and CDR2 SQIVND (reference sequence). DNA of the CDR3: TGTGCCAGTAGTCGAACCCAGGGTTACAAAAACATTCAGTACTTC. This codes for CASSRTQGYKNIQYF.

The chain carries TRBV5-6 and TRBJ2-5, with 8 bases lining up with TRBD2. The CDR3 runs 14 residues. Germline trimming cut 2 bases from V and 5 bases from J; bases unmatched to any gene: 5. Germline lookup yields CDR1 SGHDT and CDR2 YYEEEE. The CDR3 region is CASSLTAGVETQYF. CDR3 sequence (DNA): TGTGCCAGCAGCTTAACAGCGGGAGTTGAGACCCAGTACTTC.

The gene calls are TRBV4-2 and TRBJ1-6, with TRBD1 identical over 9 bases. The germline CDR1 and CDR2 sequences are LGHNA and YNFKEQ. CDR3 length: 16 amino acids. Unmatched junction bases numbered 10, after V lost 2 bases and J lost 11 bases. This CDR3 is CASSQTGQGQVAPLHF. The CDR3 DNA sequence: TGTGCCAGCAGCCAAACGGGACAGGGCCAAGTCGCACCCCTCCACTTT.

The V gene is TRBV10-3, the J gene TRBJ2-5; D uncertain. This CDR3 contains 12 residues. Looked up from germline, CDR1 is ENHRY and CDR2 is SYGVKD. Trimming took off 4 bases at V and 2 bases at J, with 5 bases between the two ends. The CDR3, as DNA: TGTGCCATCAGTGCCTTACAAGAGACCCAGTACTTC. This gives the protein CAISALQETQYF.

The rearrangement joins TRBV6-2 or TRBV6-3 to TRBJ1-2, with D maybe TRBD1 (6 bases). The CDR3 spans 13 residues. Looked up from germline, CDR1 is MNHEY and CDR2 is SVGEGT. V gave up 4 bases and J gave up 4 bases, with 10 bases separating them. DNA of the CDR3: TGTGCCAGCAGTTTAACGGACAGCTATGGCTACACCTTC. Translation: CASSLTDSYGYTF.

This clone has only a few counts. The chain is built from TRBV18 and TRBJ1-3; D might be TRBD1 (5 bases). Germline assignment: CDR1 KGHSH and CDR2 LQKENI. The CDR3 is 16 amino acids. V was clipped by 1 base and J by 7 bases, with 17 bases between them. This CDR3 reads CASSPQTGAAANTIYF. The CDR3 nucleotides are TGTGCCAGCTCACCACAGACTGGGGCAGCGGCGAACACCATATATTTT.

The rearrangement links TRBV5-1 to TRBJ1-1, with 9 bases matching TRBD1. Germline V gene lookup returns CDR1 SGHRS and CDR2 YFSETQ. This CDR3 is built from 14 residues. V lost 4 bases and J lost 5; bases outside the gene matches: 6. The CDR3 coding sequence is TGCGCCAGCAGCGCAAACAGGGGGCTAACTGAAGCTTTCTTT. Residues: CASSANRGLTEAFF.

The chain is built from TRBV12-3 or TRBV12-4 and TRBJ1-2; TRBD1 is a possible D gene (5 bases). This CDR3 region has 13 residues. The V gene lost 3 bases and the J gene lost 6 bases, with 11 bases spanning the gap. The DNA of the CDR3 is TGTGCCAGCAGTTTCGGGACCTCGGATGGCTACACCTTC. Encoded protein: CASSFGTSDGYTF.

This clone appeared a single time. The chain recombines TRBV7-3 with TRBJ2-3, with 10 bases aligning to TRBD2. CDR1 and CDR2 from the germline V gene are SGHTA and FQGTGA. V dropped 2 bases and J dropped 2; count of bases not matched to a gene: 1. The CDR3 length is 15 residues. CDR3 loop: CASSLLAGDTDTQYF. The CDR3, as DNA: TGTGCCAGCAGCTTACTAGCGGGGGACACAGATACGCAGTATTTT.

The rearrangement links TRBV19 to TRBJ2-1, with D tentatively TRBD2 (6 bases). Germline values: CDR1 LNHDA, CDR2 SQIVND (reference sequence). This CDR3 spans 14 amino acids. Trimming removed 8 bases from V and 2 bases from J, with 13 bases in between. In nucleotides, the CDR3 is TGTGCCAGTGATGGCGGAGGGACCTACAATGAGCAGTTCTTC. This encodes CASDGGGTYNEQFF.

The chain joins TRBV24-1 to TRBJ2-1, with TRBD2 matching 8 bases. The CDR3 runs to 15 residues. Unmatched junction bases numbered 5, after V lost 6 bases and J lost 2 bases. Germline CDR1 KGHDR, CDR2 SFDVKD. Here the CDR3 reads CATSPPGLAYNEQFF. The CDR3 DNA reads TGTGCCACCAGTCCACCGGGACTAGCCTACAATGAGCAGTTCTTC.

The chain links TRBV9 to TRBJ2-6, with TRBD2 matching over 7 bases. The CDR3 length is 17 residues. Unmatched junction bases numbered 8, after V lost 3 bases and J lost 2 bases. In germline, CDR1 is SGDLS, CDR2 YYNGEE. The CDR3 protein is CASSAGDYWAGANVLTF. The CDR3 region has the DNA TGTGCCAGCAGCGCCGGGGACTACTGGGCTGGGGCCAACGTCCTGACTTTC. Using reference TRBV9 and TRBJ2-6 for the parts outside the CDR3, the full variable domain is DSGVTQTPKHLITATGQRVTLRCSPRSGDLSVYWYQQSLDQGLQFLIQYYNGEERAKGNILERFSAQQFPDLHSELNLSSLELGDSALYFCASSAGDYWAGANVLTFGAGSRLTVL.

The sample holds a few counts of this clone. The J gene is TRBJ1-2, the V gene TRBV2, with a tentative D call TRBD1 (5 bases). Trimming cost V 2 bases and J 7 bases, with 17 bases left between them. CDR3 length: 15 residues. The V gene's germline CDR1 is SNHLY and CDR2 FYNNEI. In DNA, the CDR3 is TGTGCCAGCAGTGAATTTAATTTCCTCAGGGTTGGCTACACCTTC. This sequence encodes CASSEFNFLRVGYTF.

The rearrangement joins TRBV9 to TRBJ1-6; the D is unclear. From germline, CDR1 is SGDLS and CDR2 YYNGEE. The CDR3 has 14 residues. Trimming removed 0 bases at V and 9 bases at J, with 10 bases between. The CDR3 spells CASSVDNLGSPLHF. Written as DNA, the CDR3 is TGTGCCAGCAGCGTAGACAATCTGGGTTCACCCCTCCACTTT.

This clone was detected only a few times. The J gene is TRBJ2-7, the V gene TRBV2, with unresolved D. The germline V gene has CDR1 SNHLY and CDR2 FYNNEI. The CDR3 runs to 11 residues. Trimming took 2 bases from V and 5 from J, leaving 4 bases between them. The CDR3 nucleotides read TGTGCCAGCAGTGAATTAGACGAGCAGTACTTC. It specifies CASSELDEQYF.

The V and J genes are TRBV5-6 and TRBJ1-3, with no clear D. This CDR3 region has 15 residues. The germline V gene encodes CDR1 SGHDT and CDR2 YYEEEE. Deletions cut 3 bases from V and 0 bases from J, with 10 bases between. The CDR3 DNA reads as TGTGCCAGCAGCTCGGCGGGCGTCTCTGGAAACACCATATATTTT. Amino acids: CASSSAGVSGNTIYF.

The table lists this clone with a few counts. This chain links TRBV15 with TRBJ1-4; possibly TRBD1 for D (6 bases). This CDR3 has 16 residues. CDR1 is LNHNV and CDR2 is YYDKDF in the germline V gene (reference sequence). V was cut by 4 bases and J by 0 bases, with 12 bases left in between. CDR3 in amino acids: CATSTGGTPTNEKLFF. The CDR3 DNA sequence: TGTGCCACCAGCACGGGGGGGACACCAACTAATGAAAAACTGTTTTTT.

The J gene is TRBJ1-1, the V gene TRBV3-1 (or the pseudogene TRBV3-2), with TRBD1 as a possible D gene (5 bases). The CDR3 totals 15 residues. Germline lookup yields CDR1 LGHDT and CDR2 YNNKEL (reference sequence). V dropped 3 bases and J dropped 1 base, with 12 bases sitting between them. CDR3 protein: CASSHRPGGNTEAFF. The CDR3 DNA reads as TGTGCCAGCAGCCATAGGCCCGGGGGGAACACTGAAGCTTTCTTT.

The chain employs TRBV7-2 and TRBJ2-5; 11 bases map to TRBD2. Trimming at V came to 5 bases and at J to 7 bases, leaving 6 bases not matched to a gene. The germline V gene encodes CDR1 SGHTA and CDR2 FQGNSA. The CDR3 extends over 14 amino acids. This chain's CDR3 is CASSIGLAGGTQYF. For the CDR3, the DNA is TGTGCCAGCAGCATAGGACTAGCGGGCGGGACCCAGTACTTC.

Only one count was recorded for this clone. This chain joins TRBV5-1 and TRBJ2-3; 9 bases agree with TRBD1. This CDR3 has 17 residues. Germline CDR1 is SGHRS and CDR2 is YFSETQ. Trimming at V came to 3 bases and at J to 5 bases, leaving 13 bases not matched to a gene. The CDR3 sequence is CASSSATYRGPGDTQYF. DNA of the CDR3: TGCGCCAGCAGCTCTGCTACTTACAGGGGGCCCGGAGATACGCAGTATTTT.